The entry below describes one T cell receptor (beta chain). Its target is not known. This specimen belongs to a study of cytomegalovirus exposure and HLA in healthy donors. Study as a whole: Unique TCRs from HLA-typed donors, about 85 million of them, were held in an early data release. Study conclusions and caveats: Later analysis showed TCR association rates varying by HLA locus, highest for DRB1 and lowest for HLA-C. Prior analysis indicated that the majority of TCR beta V segments exhibited productivity approximately 87% or approximately 30% of the time.

V was pared by 0 bases and J by 1 base, with 7 bases between. CDR3 length equals 16 residues. Germline V gene data show CDR1 as LGHNA and CDR2 as YNFKEQ. Vbeta (60) and Jbeta (13) primers were used in the PCR. Some clones are missing from TCRdb's copy, which holds only in-frame ones; the method was immunoSEQ multiplex PCR. Its table records around 120,000 clones. The source material was PBMCs. V gene TRBV4-2 combines with J gene TRBJ1-6, with D unclear. The source is a man aged 50 to 59 in good health and CMV-seronegative. The CDR3 region is CASSQDPGSYNSPLHF. DNA for the CDR3: TGTGCCAGCAGCCAAGACCCCGGTTCCTATAATTCACCCCTCCACTTT.